These 10 T cell receptor beta chains were all obtained from the same sample, sequenced in a study of blood T cell repertoires in COVID-19. Measured with immunoSEQ multiplex PCR; TCRdb has only the in-frame clones, and not every one. Counted here are about 140,000 clones, 89% occurring once; the ten biggest clones make up about 1.5%. The source material was peripheral blood. The receptors stem from a human donor in a cohort sampled during active COVID-19.

This clone was recorded once. This chain uses TRBV6-6 with TRBJ2-5, with TRBD1 identical over 7 bases. The CDR3 is 13 amino acids. Per the germline V gene, CDR1 is MNHNY and CDR2 is SVGAGI (reference sequence). The ends lost 6 bases at V and 1 base at J; junction bases unmatched: 2. The CDR3 sequence is CASSWTGQETQYF. CDR3 bases: TGTGCCAGCAGCTGGACAGGCCAAGAGACCCAGTACTTC.

A word on this clone: This may be a read error, as it is one base from a much larger clone. The V gene is TRBV27, the J gene TRBJ1-1; perhaps TRBD1 as D (5 bases). Germline CDR1 reads MNHEY; CDR2 reads SMNVEV (reference sequence). V was cut by 2 bases and J by 2 bases, with 6 bases left in between. This CDR3 has 13 residues. This CDR3 is CASSLQGNTEAFF. In DNA, the CDR3 is TGTGCCAGCAGTTTACAGGGAAACACTGAAGCTTTCTTT.

The chain carries TRBV5-5 and TRBJ1-1; 7 positions agree with TRBD1. Germline loops: CDR1 SGHKS, CDR2 YYEKEE (reference sequence). V shed 3 bases, J shed 2 bases, and the junction held 7 bases outside the gene matches. The CDR3 runs to 15 residues. The CDR3 sequence: CASSSGQPENTEAFF. CDR3 DNA sequence: TGTGCCAGCAGCTCGGGACAGCCGGAAAACACTGAAGCTTTCTTT.

This chain joins TRBV2 and TRBJ2-7, with D possibly TRBD1 on 6 matching bases. Trimming shortened V by 7 bases and J by 0 bases, and 19 bases separated the two germline ends. The germline CDR1 and CDR2 sequences are SNHLY and FYNNEI. The CDR3 is made up of 16 amino acids. CDR3 in amino acids: CASKGHLAQFSYEQYF. Written as DNA, the CDR3 is TGTGCCAGCAAGGGACATCTCGCCCAATTCTCCTACGAGCAGTACTTC.

The V call is TRBV29-1, the J call TRBJ1-2; 12 nucleotides align to TRBD1. Unmatched junction bases numbered 1, after V lost 6 bases and J lost 5 bases. There are 12 residues in the CDR3. Germline V lookup: CDR1 SQVTM, CDR2 ANQGSEA. CDR3 in DNA: TGCAGCGTGGGACAGGGGGCGTATGGCTACACCTTC. It codes for CSVGQGAYGYTF. The whole variable domain, remainder taken from reference TRBV29-1 and TRBJ1-2, is SAVISQKPSRDICQRGTSLTIQCQVDSQVTMMFWYRQQPGQSLTLIATANQGSEATYESGFVIDKFPISRPNLTFSTLTVSNMSPEDSSIYLCSVGQGAYGYTFGSGTRLTVV.

The gene calls are TRBV5-1 and TRBJ2-7; D is perhaps TRBD1 (5 bases). Trimming removed 3 bases from V and 8 bases from J, with 9 bases in between. The CDR3 consists of 11 residues. The germline V gene has CDR1 SGHRS and CDR2 YFSETQ. CDR3 nucleotides: TGCGCCAGCAGCTCAAGACAGAAGCAGTACTTC. It specifies CASSSRQKQYF.

In this sample, this clone turned up once. The CDR3 bases are TGTGCCAGCAGTTACTCACAGTGGTCGCGCACAGATACGCAGTATTTT. Its protein is CASSYSQWSRTDTQYF. The gene calls are TRBV6-6 and TRBJ2-3; D remains ambiguous. The CDR3 is 16 amino acids. Germline values: CDR1 MNHNY, CDR2 SVGAGI (reference sequence). Trimming pared 0 bases from V and 1 base from J, leaving 11 bases between.

The rearrangement uses TRBV5-1 and TRBJ1-3, with 8 positions matching TRBD1. There are 14 residues in the CDR3. Germline V gene data show CDR1 as SGHRS and CDR2 as YFSETQ. The trim removed 4 bases at V and 4 bases at J, leaving 4 bases unmatched. The CDR3 sequence: CASSPQGVGNTIYF. In DNA form, the CDR3 reads TGCGCCAGCAGCCCACAGGGGGTCGGAAACACCATATATTTT.

The V gene is TRBV5-6, the J gene TRBJ2-5; 9 nucleotides agree with TRBD1. The length of the CDR3 is 14 residues. The junction had 6 bases not matched to a gene; V was cut back by 4 bases and J by 5 bases. From germline, CDR1 is SGHDT and CDR2 YYEEEE. Here the CDR3 reads CASSVDRGRETQYF. CDR3 DNA sequence: TGTGCCAGCAGCGTGGACAGGGGCCGGGAGACCCAGTACTTC.

This clone was recorded once. The rearrangement links TRBV11-1 to TRBJ2-7, with a weak D call TRBD2 (6 bases). Trimming left V 1 base short and J 9 bases short, with 16 bases between. Germline CDR1 reads SGHAT; CDR2 reads FQDESV (reference sequence). The CDR3 consists of 14 residues. CDR3: CASSLGAGYTMQYF. CDR3 coding DNA: TGTGCCAGCAGCTTAGGCGCGGGGTATACGATGCAGTACTTC.